This T cell receptor beta chain was captured in a study of blood T cell repertoires in COVID-19. Whole-study context: T cells, B-cell-depleted T cells, or PBMCs supplied cDNA or gDNA.

There are 14 residues in the CDR3. The V end lost 3 bases, the J end lost 10 bases, and 19 bases lay between the germline ends. Germline CDR1 GTSNPN, CDR2 SVGIG (reference sequence). Original methodology: Amplifying reference gene primers gave estimates of nucleated cell counts. The repertoire was sequenced with immunoSEQ multiplex PCR; TCRdb's copy has only in-frame clones and lacks some. V and J calls plus clone size are reproduced from that table; the DNA served to infer D and trimming. In the table there are around 60,000 clones, 90% of which are singletons. The chain links TRBV30 to TRBJ1-5; possible D gene TRBD1, 5 bases. Sequencing was done on a sample of peripheral blood. The clonotype comes from a man aged 60 to 75 with active COVID-19. As DNA, the CDR3 is TGTGCCTGGAGGGGGGGACTCCCCATAAGTCCCCAGCATTTT. Its translation is CAWRGGLPISPQHF. The full variable domain, completed using reference TRBV30 and TRBJ1-5, is SQTIHQWPATLVQPVGSPLSLECTVEGTSNPNLYWYRQAAGRGLQLLFYSVGIGQISSEVPQNLSASRPQDRQFILSSKKLLLSDSGFYLCAWRGGLPISPQHFGDGTRLSIL.